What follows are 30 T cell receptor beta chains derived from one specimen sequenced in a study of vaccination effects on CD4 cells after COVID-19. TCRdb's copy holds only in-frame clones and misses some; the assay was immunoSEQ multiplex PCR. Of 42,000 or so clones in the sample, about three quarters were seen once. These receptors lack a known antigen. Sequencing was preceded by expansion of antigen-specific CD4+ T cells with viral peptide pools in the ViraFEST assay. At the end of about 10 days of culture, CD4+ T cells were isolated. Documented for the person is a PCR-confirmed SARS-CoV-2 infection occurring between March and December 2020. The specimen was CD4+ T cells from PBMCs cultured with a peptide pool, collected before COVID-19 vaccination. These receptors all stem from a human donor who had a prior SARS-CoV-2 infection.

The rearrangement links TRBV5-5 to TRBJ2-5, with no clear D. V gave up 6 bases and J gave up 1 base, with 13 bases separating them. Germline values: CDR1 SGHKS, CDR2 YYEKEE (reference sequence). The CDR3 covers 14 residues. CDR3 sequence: CASTIRTSQETQYF. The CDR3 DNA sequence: TGTGCCAGCACCATAAGGACGAGCCAAGAGACCCAGTACTTC.

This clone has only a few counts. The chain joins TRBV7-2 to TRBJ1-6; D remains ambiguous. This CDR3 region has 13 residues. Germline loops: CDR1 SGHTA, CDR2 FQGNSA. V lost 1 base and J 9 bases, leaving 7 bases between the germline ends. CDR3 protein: CASSLVGSSPLHF. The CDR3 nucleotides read TGTGCCAGCAGCTTAGTTGGGTCTTCACCCCTCCACTTT.

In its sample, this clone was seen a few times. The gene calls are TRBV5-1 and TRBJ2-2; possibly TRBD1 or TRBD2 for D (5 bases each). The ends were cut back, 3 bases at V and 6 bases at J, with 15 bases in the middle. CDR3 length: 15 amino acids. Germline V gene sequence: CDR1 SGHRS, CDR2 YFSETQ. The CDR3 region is CASSSGHGEAGELFF. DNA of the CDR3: TGCGCCAGCAGCTCGGGGCACGGGGAAGCCGGGGAGCTGTTTTTT.

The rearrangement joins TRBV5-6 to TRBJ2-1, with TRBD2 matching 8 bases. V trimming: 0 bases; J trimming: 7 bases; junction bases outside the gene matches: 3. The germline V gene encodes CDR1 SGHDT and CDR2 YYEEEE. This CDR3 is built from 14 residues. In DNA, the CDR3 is TGTGCCAGCAGCTTGGGCGGGGGGCCAAATGAGCAGTTCTTC. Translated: CASSLGGGPNEQFF.

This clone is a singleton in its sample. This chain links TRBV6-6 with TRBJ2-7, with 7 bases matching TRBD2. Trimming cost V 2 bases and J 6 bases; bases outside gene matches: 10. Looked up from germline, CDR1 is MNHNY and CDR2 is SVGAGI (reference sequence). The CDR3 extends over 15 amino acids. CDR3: CASSYTWAREGEQYF. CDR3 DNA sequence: TGTGCCAGCAGTTACACCTGGGCCAGGGAGGGCGAGCAGTACTTC.

CDR3 DNA sequence: TGTGCCAGCAGTTTCCACTTCCGCTCTGGGGCCAACGTCCTGACTTTC. It encodes CASSFHFRSGANVLTF. This rearrangement joins TRBV6-2 or TRBV6-3 to TRBJ2-6, with unresolved D. CDR3 size: 16 residues. In germline, CDR1 is MNHEY, CDR2 SVGEGT. Trimming took 4 bases from V and 0 from J, leaving 10 bases between them.

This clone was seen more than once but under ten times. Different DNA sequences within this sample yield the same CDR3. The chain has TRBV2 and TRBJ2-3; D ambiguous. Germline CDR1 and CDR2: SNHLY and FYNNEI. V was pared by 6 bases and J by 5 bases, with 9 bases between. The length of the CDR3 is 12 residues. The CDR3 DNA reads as TGTGCCAGCAGGGTCGTGGGAGATACGCAGTATTTT. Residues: CASRVVGDTQYF. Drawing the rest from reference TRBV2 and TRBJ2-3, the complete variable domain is EPEVTQTPSHQVTQMGQEVILRCVPISNHLYFYWYRQILGQKVEFLVSFYNNEISEKSEIFDDQFSVERPDGSNFTLKIRSTKLEDSAMYFCASRVVGDTQYFGPGTRLTVL.

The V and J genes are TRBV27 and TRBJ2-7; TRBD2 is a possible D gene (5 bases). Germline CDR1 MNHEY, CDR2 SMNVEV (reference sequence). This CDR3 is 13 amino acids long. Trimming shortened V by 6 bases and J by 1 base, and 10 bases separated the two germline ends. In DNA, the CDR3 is TGTGCCAGCAGAAGGACGGGATCCTACGAGCAGTACTTC. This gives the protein CASRRTGSYEQYF.

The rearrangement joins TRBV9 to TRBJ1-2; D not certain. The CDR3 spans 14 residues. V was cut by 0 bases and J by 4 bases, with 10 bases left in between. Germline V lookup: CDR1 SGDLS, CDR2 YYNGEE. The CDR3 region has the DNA TGTGCCAGCAGCGTAGGTAGCGCGGGCTATGGCTACACCTTC. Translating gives CASSVGSAGYGYTF. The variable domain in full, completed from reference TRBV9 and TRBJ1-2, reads DSGVTQTPKHLITATGQRVTLRCSPRSGDLSVYWYQQSLDQGLQFLIQYYNGEERAKGNILERFSAQQFPDLHSELNLSSLELGDSALYFCASSVGSAGYGYTFGSGTRLTVV.

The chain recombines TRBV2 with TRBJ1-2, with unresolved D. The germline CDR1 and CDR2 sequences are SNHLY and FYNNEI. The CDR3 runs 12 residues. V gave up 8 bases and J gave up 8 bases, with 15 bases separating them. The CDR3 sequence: CASPQVGAGYTF. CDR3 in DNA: TGTGCCAGCCCCCAGGTGGGTGCAGGCTACACCTTC.

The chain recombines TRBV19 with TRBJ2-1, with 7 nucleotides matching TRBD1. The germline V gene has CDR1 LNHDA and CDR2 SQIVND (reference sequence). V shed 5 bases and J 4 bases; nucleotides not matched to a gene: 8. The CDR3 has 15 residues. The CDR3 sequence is CASSFRDSYYNEQFF. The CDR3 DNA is TGTGCCAGTAGTTTCCGGGACAGCTATTACAATGAGCAGTTCTTC.

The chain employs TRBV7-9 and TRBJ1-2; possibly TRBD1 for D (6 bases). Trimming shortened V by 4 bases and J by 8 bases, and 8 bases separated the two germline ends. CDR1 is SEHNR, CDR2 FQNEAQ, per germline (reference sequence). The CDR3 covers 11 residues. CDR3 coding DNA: TGTGCCAGCAGCTGGGGGGGCGGCTACACCTTC. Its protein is CASSWGGGYTF.

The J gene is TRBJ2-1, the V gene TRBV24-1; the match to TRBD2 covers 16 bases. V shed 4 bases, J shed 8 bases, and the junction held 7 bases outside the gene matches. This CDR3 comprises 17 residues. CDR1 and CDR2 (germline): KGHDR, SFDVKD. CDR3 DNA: TGTGCCACCAGTGACTACGCCGGGACTAGCGGGAGGGATGAGCAGTTCTTC. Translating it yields CATSDYAGTSGRDEQFF.

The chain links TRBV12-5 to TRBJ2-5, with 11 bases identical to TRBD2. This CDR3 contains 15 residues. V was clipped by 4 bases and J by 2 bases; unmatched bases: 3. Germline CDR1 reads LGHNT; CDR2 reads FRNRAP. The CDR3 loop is CASGSLAGGQETQYF. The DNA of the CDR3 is TGTGCTAGTGGTTCGCTAGCGGGGGGACAAGAGACCCAGTACTTC.

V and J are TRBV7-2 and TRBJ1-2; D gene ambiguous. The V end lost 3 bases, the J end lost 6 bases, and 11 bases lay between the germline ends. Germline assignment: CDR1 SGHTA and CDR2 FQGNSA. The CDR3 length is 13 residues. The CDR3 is CASSFNRRDGYTF. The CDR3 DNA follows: TGTGCCAGCAGCTTTAATAGGCGGGATGGCTACACCTTC.

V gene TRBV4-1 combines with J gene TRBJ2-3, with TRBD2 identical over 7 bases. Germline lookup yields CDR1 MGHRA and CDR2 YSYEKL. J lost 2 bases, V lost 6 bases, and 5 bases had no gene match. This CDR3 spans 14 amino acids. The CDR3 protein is CASSASGTTDTQYF. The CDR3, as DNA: TGCGCCAGCAGTGCTAGCGGTACCACAGATACGCAGTATTTT.

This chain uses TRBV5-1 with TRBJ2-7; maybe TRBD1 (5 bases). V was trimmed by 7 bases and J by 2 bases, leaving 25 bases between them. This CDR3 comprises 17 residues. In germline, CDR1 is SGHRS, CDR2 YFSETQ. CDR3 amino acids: CASSFRAASPSTYEQYF. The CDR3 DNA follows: TGCGCCAGCTCCTTCAGGGCAGCATCTCCCTCTACCTACGAGCAGTACTTC. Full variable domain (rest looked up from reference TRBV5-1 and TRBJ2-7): KAGVTQTPRYLIKTRGQQVTLSCSPISGHRSVSWYQQTPGQGLQFLFEYFSETQRNKGNFPGRFSGRQFSNSRSEMNVSTLELGDSALYLCASSFRAASPSTYEQYFGPGTRLTVT.

The CDR3 DNA reads as TGTGCCAGCAGAGATCGAGGTCCAGATACGCAGTATTTT. This codes for CASRDRGPDTQYF. The V gene is TRBV5-4, the J gene TRBJ2-3; D is undetermined. This CDR3 is 13 amino acids long. With 5 bases removed from V and 4 bases from J, the gap between germline ends came to 11 bases. CDR1 SGHNT and CDR2 YYREEE come from the germline V gene (reference sequence).

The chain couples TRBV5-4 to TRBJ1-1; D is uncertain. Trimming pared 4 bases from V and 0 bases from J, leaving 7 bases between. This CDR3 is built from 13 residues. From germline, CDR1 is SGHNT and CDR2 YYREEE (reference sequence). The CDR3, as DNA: TGTGCCAGCAGCGAGCACATGAACACTGAAGCTTTCTTT. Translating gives CASSEHMNTEAFF.

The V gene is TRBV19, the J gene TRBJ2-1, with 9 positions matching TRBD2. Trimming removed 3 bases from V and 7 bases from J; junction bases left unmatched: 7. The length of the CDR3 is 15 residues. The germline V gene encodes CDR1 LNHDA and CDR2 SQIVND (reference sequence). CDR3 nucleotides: TGTGCCAGTAGTATCCGGGCTAGCGGGACTAATGAGCAGTTCTTC. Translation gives CASSIRASGTNEQFF.

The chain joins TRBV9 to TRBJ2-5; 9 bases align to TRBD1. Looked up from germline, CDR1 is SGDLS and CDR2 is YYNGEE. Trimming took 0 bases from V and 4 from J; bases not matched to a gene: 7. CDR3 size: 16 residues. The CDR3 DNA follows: TGTGCCAGCAGCGTAGCTATCACAGGGGGCGGAGAGACCCAGTACTTC. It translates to CASSVAITGGGETQYF.

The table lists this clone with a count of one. CDR3: CASSFDNSGRGNIQYF. The CDR3 nucleotides read TGTGCCAGCAGCTTCGACAATAGCGGGCGAGGGAACATTCAGTACTTC. The chain has TRBV5-6 and TRBJ2-4, with 7 bases fitting TRBD2. Trimming at V came to 2 bases and at J to 7 bases, leaving 12 bases not matched to a gene. Per the germline V gene, CDR1 is SGHDT and CDR2 is YYEEEE. This CDR3 has 16 amino acids.

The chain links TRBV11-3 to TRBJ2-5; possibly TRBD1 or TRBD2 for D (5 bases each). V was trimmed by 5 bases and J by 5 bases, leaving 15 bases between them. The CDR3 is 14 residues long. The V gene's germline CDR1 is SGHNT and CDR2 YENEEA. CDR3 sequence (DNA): TGTGCCAGCAGCGCTCCATGGGGGTCGGAGACCCAGTACTTC. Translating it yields CASSAPWGSETQYF.

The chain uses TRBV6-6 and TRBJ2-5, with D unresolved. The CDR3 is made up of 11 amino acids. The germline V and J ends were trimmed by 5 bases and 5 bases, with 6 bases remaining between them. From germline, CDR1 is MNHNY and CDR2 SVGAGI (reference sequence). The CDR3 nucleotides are TGTGCCAGCAGTCCCCGGGAGACCCAGTACTTC. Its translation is CASSPRETQYF.

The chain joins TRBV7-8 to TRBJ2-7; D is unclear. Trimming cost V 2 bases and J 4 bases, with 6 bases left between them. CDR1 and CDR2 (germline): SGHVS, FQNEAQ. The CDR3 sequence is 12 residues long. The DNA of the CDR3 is TGTGCCAGCAGCTTAACGAGGTACGAGCAGTACTTC. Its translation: CASSLTRYEQYF.

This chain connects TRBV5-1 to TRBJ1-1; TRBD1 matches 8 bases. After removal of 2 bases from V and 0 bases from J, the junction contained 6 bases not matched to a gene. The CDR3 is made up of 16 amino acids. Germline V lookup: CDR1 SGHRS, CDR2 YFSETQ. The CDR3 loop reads CASSLLPGQVNTEAFF. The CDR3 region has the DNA TGCGCCAGCAGCTTACTGCCGGGACAGGTGAACACTGAAGCTTTCTTT.

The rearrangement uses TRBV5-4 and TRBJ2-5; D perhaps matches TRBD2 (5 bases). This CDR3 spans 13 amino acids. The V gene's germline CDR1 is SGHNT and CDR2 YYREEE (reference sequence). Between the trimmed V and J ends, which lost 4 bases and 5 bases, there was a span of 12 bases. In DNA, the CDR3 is TGTGCCAGCAGCCCAACGTCGGGGGAGACCCAGTACTTC. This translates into CASSPTSGETQYF.

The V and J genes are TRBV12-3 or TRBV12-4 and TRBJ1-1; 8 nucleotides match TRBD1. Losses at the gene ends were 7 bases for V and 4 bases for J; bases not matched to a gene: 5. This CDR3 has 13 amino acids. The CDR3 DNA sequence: TGTGCCAGCATTAATACAGGGGGCACTGAAGCTTTCTTT. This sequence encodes CASINTGGTEAFF.

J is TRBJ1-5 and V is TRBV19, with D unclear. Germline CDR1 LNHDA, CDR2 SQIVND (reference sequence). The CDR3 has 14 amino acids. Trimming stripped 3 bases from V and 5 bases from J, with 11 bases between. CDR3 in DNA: TGTGCCAGTAGTATCCTAAGGGCCCATCAGCCCCAGCATTTT. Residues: CASSILRAHQPQHF.

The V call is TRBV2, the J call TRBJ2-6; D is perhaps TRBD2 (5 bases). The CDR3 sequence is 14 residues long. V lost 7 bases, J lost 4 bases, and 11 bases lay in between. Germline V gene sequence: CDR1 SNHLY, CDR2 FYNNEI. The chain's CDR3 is CASISESGANVLTF. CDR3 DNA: TGTGCCAGCATTAGCGAATCCGGGGCCAACGTCCTGACTTTC.